The 4 T cell receptor beta chains given below trace back to one sample, sequenced in a study of shared clonotypes between healthy human individuals. Measured with immunoSEQ multiplex PCR; TCRdb has only the in-frame clones, and not every one. In the table there are about 2.3 million clones, approximately 90% of which are singletons. Sequences were obtained from naive CD4+ T cells from PBMCs. Subset defined: CD45RA+ positively selected. The receptors here all came from a man aged 18 to 29 in good health. Some clones in this sample may be carry-over from other donors' samples.

The chain is built from TRBV5-5 and TRBJ2-3; D is perhaps TRBD2 (6 bases). Germline loops: CDR1 SGHKS, CDR2 YYEKEE (reference sequence). The germline V and J ends were trimmed by 3 bases and 5 bases, with 19 bases remaining between them. This CDR3 region has 16 residues. This CDR3 is CASSSGTLFYGDTQYF. DNA for the CDR3: TGTGCCAGCAGCTCCGGGACTCTATTCTACGGAGATACGCAGTATTTT.

CDR3 in amino acids: CASSVGLAGGNTGELFF. CDR3 nucleotide sequence: TGTGCCAGCAGCGTTGGACTAGCGGGAGGGAACACCGGGGAGCTGTTTTTT. J is TRBJ2-2 and V is TRBV7-6; TRBD2 agrees at 14 bases. The CDR3 is made up of 17 amino acids. Germline-derived CDR1 and CDR2 are SGHVS and FNYEAQ. Trimming cost V 5 bases and J 1 base; bases outside gene matches: 3.

The V call is TRBV5-1, the J call TRBJ1-4, with 7 bases fitting TRBD1. Germline values: CDR1 SGHRS, CDR2 YFSETQ. V lost 5 bases, J lost 4 bases, and 8 bases stayed unmatched. The length of the CDR3 is 15 residues. The CDR3 DNA reads TGCGCCAGCAGGCCGACAGGGTCGGGTAATGAAAAACTGTTTTTT. Protein sequence: CASRPTGSGNEKLFF.

The rearrangement uses TRBV29-1 and TRBJ2-3; D tentatively reads TRBD1 or TRBD2 (5 bases each). There are 15 residues in the CDR3. Trimming removed 1 base from V and 2 bases from J, with 13 bases in between. Germline CDR1 is SQVTM and CDR2 is ANQGSEA. In DNA form, the CDR3 reads TGCAGCGTTGAAGGGGGGTCCGGGGTCACAGATACGCAGTATTTT. Translation: CSVEGGSGVTDTQYF.